The rows below give T cell receptor beta chains drawn from one sample of a study of technical replicates of blood from several donors. TCRdb keeps only in-frame clones here, not all; method: immunoSEQ multiplex PCR. The sample has just under 60,000 clones, roughly 91% seen once. Sequenced sample: PBMCs. All receptors come from a human donor in good health. Some clones in this sample may be carry-over from other donors' samples. Both conserved end residues are part of each CDR3. Each record gives: CDR3 protein, CDR3 DNA, J gene, D gene, clone size, V gene. The D gene is left open where the match is weak. Clone sizes are given selectively: once, few, many, or a class where the clone is expanded.

CDR3 protein: CASSLAAGMAYEQYF
CDR3 DNA: TGTGCCAGCAGCTTAGCGGCAGGGATGGCGTACGAGCAGTACTTC
J gene: TRBJ2-7
D gene: .
clone size: .
V gene: TRBV11-1

CDR3 protein: CARNETGGRSRTDTQYF
CDR3 DNA: TGTGCCAGAAATGAAACCGGGGGACGTAGTAGGACAGATACGCAGTATTTT
J gene: TRBJ2-3
D gene: .
clone size: .
V gene: TRBV7-2

CDR3 protein: CASSLEPGGQGGYTF
CDR3 DNA: TGTGCCAGCAGCTTAGAGCCAGGGGGGCAGGGTGGCTACACCTTC
J gene: TRBJ1-2
D gene: TRBD1
clone size: .
V gene: TRBV7-6

CDR3 protein: CAWLGQIDSYEQYF
CDR3 DNA: TGTGCCTGGCTAGGACAGATCGACTCCTACGAGCAGTACTTC
J gene: TRBJ2-7
D gene: .
clone size: .
V gene: TRBV30

CDR3 protein: CASSLGQSENIQYF
CDR3 DNA: TGTGCCAGCAGCCTGGGGCAGAGTGAGAACATTCAGTACTTC
J gene: TRBJ2-4
D gene: .
clone size: .
V gene: TRBV6-5

CDR3 protein: CASSPRVLDGYTF
CDR3 DNA: TGTGCCAGCAGTCCGAGGGTATTGGATGGCTACACCTTC
J gene: TRBJ1-2
D gene: .
clone size: .
V gene: TRBV27

CDR3 protein: CASGLVTAGVYNEQFF
CDR3 DNA: TGTGCTAGTGGTTTGGTGACAGCGGGAGTTTACAATGAGCAGTTCTTC
J gene: TRBJ2-1
D gene: TRBD2
clone size: .
V gene: TRBV12-5

CDR3 protein: CASRYDMNTEAFF
CDR3 DNA: TGTGCCAGCAGGTATGACATGAACACTGAAGCTTTCTTT
J gene: TRBJ1-1
D gene: .
clone size: .
V gene: TRBV6-5

CDR3 protein: CASSFRDRGDTIYF
CDR3 DNA: TGTGCCAGCAGCTTCCGGGACAGGGGTGACACCATATATTTT
J gene: TRBJ1-3
D gene: TRBD1
clone size: .
V gene: TRBV7-9

CDR3 protein: CASSQTVMNTEAFF
CDR3 DNA: TGTGCCAGCAGCCAGACAGTCATGAACACTGAAGCTTTCTTT
J gene: TRBJ1-1
D gene: .
clone size: .
V gene: TRBV6-5

CDR3 protein: CASRTGTSGNNEQFF
CDR3 DNA: TGTGCCAGCCGAACCGGGACTAGCGGTAACAATGAGCAGTTCTTC
J gene: TRBJ2-1
D gene: TRBD2
clone size: once
V gene: TRBV5-8

CDR3 protein: CASSVGTFNYGYTF
CDR3 DNA: TGTGCCAGCAGCGTAGGAACATTTAACTATGGCTACACCTTC
J gene: TRBJ1-2
D gene: .
clone size: .
V gene: TRBV9

CDR3 protein: CASSQVPGTISTDTQYF
CDR3 DNA: TGCGCCAGCAGCCAAGTCCCCGGGACAATTAGCACAGATACGCAGTATTTT
J gene: TRBJ2-3
D gene: .
clone size: once
V gene: TRBV4-1

CDR3 protein: CASSPAASGYEQYF
CDR3 DNA: TGCGCCAGCAGCCCTGCGGCTAGCGGATACGAGCAGTACTTC
J gene: TRBJ2-7
D gene: TRBD2
clone size: .
V gene: TRBV4-3

CDR3 protein: CASSSTGSDQPQHF
CDR3 DNA: TGTGCCAGCTCATCGACAGGGAGTGATCAGCCCCAGCATTTT
J gene: TRBJ1-5
D gene: TRBD1
clone size: .
V gene: TRBV18

CDR3 protein: CASSFRGARTEAFF
CDR3 DNA: TGTGCCAGCAGTTTTCGGGGGGCGCGAACTGAAGCTTTCTTT
J gene: TRBJ1-1
D gene: .
clone size: .
V gene: TRBV27

CDR3 protein: CASSSVAGGEQYF
CDR3 DNA: TGTGCCAGCAGCTCCGTGGCGGGGGGCGAGCAGTACTTC
J gene: TRBJ2-7
D gene: TRBD2
clone size: once
V gene: TRBV7-2

CDR3 protein: CASSLGDSSNQPQHF
CDR3 DNA: TGCGCCAGCAGCTTGGGGGACAGTAGCAATCAGCCCCAGCATTTT
J gene: TRBJ1-5
D gene: TRBD1
clone size: .
V gene: TRBV5-1

CDR3 protein: CSGGPTNYGYTF
CDR3 DNA: TGCAGCGGGGGCCCTACTAACTATGGCTACACCTTC
J gene: TRBJ1-2
D gene: .
clone size: once
V gene: TRBV29-1

CDR3 protein: CASSQNPTSPEQFF
CDR3 DNA: TGTGCCAGCAGCCAAAACCCTACTAGCCCTGAGCAGTTCTTC
J gene: TRBJ2-1
D gene: .
clone size: .
V gene: TRBV4-2

CDR3 protein: CASNLMGRASTGELFF
CDR3 DNA: TGTGCCAGCAACCTCATGGGGAGGGCGTCCACCGGGGAGCTGTTTTTT
J gene: TRBJ2-2
D gene: TRBD2
clone size: .
V gene: TRBV6-6

CDR3 protein: CASSELPSQPQHF
CDR3 DNA: TGCGCCAGCAGTGAGCTTCCGAGTCAGCCCCAGCATTTT
J gene: TRBJ1-5
D gene: .
clone size: once
V gene: TRBV10-2

CDR3 protein: CASSLLSALGETQYF
CDR3 DNA: TGTGCCAGCAGCCTCCTTTCGGCGCTCGGGGAGACCCAGTACTTC
J gene: TRBJ2-5
D gene: .
clone size: once
V gene: TRBV14

CDR3 protein: CATSRPGSSGANVLTF
CDR3 DNA: TGTGCCACCAGCAGACCCGGGAGCTCTGGGGCCAACGTCCTGACTTTC
J gene: TRBJ2-6
D gene: .
clone size: .
V gene: TRBV15

CDR3 protein: CASRPPGVAGGPGNEQFF
CDR3 DNA: TGTGCCAGCAGGCCCCCTGGGGTAGCGGGAGGTCCTGGGAATGAGCAGTTCTTC
J gene: TRBJ2-1
D gene: TRBD2
clone size: .
V gene: TRBV7-3

CDR3 protein: CASSLGTSVSYEQYF
CDR3 DNA: TGTGCCAGCAGCTTAGGGACTAGCGTTTCCTACGAGCAGTACTTC
J gene: TRBJ2-7
D gene: TRBD2
clone size: .
V gene: TRBV7-9

CDR3 protein: CASSETQGGQPQHF
CDR3 DNA: TGTGCCAGCAGTGAAACTCAGGGCGGCCAGCCCCAGCATTTT
J gene: TRBJ1-5
D gene: .
clone size: .
V gene: TRBV6-1

CDR3 protein: CAIGNTRDTEAFF
CDR3 DNA: TGTGCCATAGGGAACACCAGGGATACTGAAGCTTTCTTT
J gene: TRBJ1-1
D gene: .
clone size: .
V gene: TRBV9